This T cell receptor beta chain came from a study of T cell clonality in common variable immunodeficiency (dated by TCRdb to between 2015 and 2016). This clone appeared many times. Its antigen has not been determined. The read terminates 3 residues before the CDR3 end, so the remaining end is supplied by the germline J gene. For sequencing, equivalent amounts of genomic DNA were input from CVID and control samples. For every sample, a 60 bp segment covering the rearranged TCRbeta CDR3 region was amplified and then sequenced. The immunoSEQ assay, a bias-corrected multiplex PCR combined with high-throughput sequencing, was used to amplify TCRbeta. From the authors' description of their analysis: Every unique nucleotide sequence counted as a clone and was annotated with V, D and J genes, copy number and frequency. Sequences were labeled productive if in frame, and non-productive if out of frame or containing stop codons. As previously described, Shannon's entropy was used to calculate clonality. The predicted amino acid sequences of productive clones were used to derive mean CDR3 Kyte-Doolittle hydropathy. Scaled V gene usage was hierarchically clustered using Manhattan distance and complete linkage with the R hclust function. To assess clone sharing by CDR3 amino acid sequence, 12 repertoires per group were resampled over 100 rounds. The repertoires were searched for approximately 73 published EBV-specific and roughly 240 published CMV-specific TCRbeta sequences. Two CVID samples yielding fewer than 10,000 sequences were excluded from analysis, leaving over 35 CVID repertoires. Entries here come from immuneACCESS through TCRdb and include only in-frame sequences with V and J called. Some clones fail to appear in such tables; in the studies checked, an unresolved V gene covers under half of the shortfall, and the cause of the remainder is unknown. Clonal size and the V and J genes are those of that table, whereas D and trimming came from the DNA. With 15,000 to 25,000 clones recorded, this sample contains no clone counted only once. The ten biggest clones cover 2.5% of the sample.

Broader findings and caveats from the paper: CVID TCRbeta sequences reportedly showed fewer deletions and N-nucleotide insertions and lacked highly modified clones with 13 or more V deletions. According to the authors, finding the cause of the higher clonality in CVID would require sequencing the repertoires of T cell subpopulations. TCRbeta clonality was higher in CVID subjects than in healthy controls (t-test p = 0.018), and the increase was most characteristic of about a third of subjects. Correlations of repertoire features with clinical complications were constrained by heterogeneity among patients within the CVID cohort. Even though DNA input was the same, control samples had an average of about 80,000 unique sequences each, compared with some 32,000 in CVID samples. Fewer TCRbeta clones were shared among CVID subjects than among healthy controls (p < 0.0001).

V lost 3 bases and J lost 5 bases, and the count of bases not matched to a germline gene is 3. The CDR3 runs 14 residues from the cysteine to the phenylalanine. The 33 bases shown cover part of the CDR3, and their frame starts at base 1. Per the germline V gene (reference sequence), SEHNR is the CDR1 and FQNEAQ is the CDR2. Diagnosis of CVID followed standard criteria, namely serum IgG, IgA and/or IgM below the normal range together with specific antibody deficiency. There were around 45 subjects in the CVID group (roughly 15 female and 30 or so male), ranging in age from 9 to 64 years, with a mean age of around 39. Both CVID patients and healthy controls were predominantly of Caucasian heritage. At the time of study participation, every CVID subject had been on replacement immunoglobulin therapy for at least one year. At blood collection, none of the CVID subjects was ill or on immunomodulatory or immunosuppressive medication. Heparinized peripheral whole blood samples of roughly 5 to 8.5 ml were obtained from each donor. Genomic DNA from adults with common variable immune deficiency (CVID) and from healthy adult controls was used to sequence TCRbeta CDR3 repertoires. To isolate peripheral blood mononuclear cells, diluted blood was subjected to density centrifugation over Hypaque 1077 or Ficoll-Paque. Genomic DNA was obtained from unsorted mononuclear cells using either Qiagen column purification or a centrifugation-based method.

Sequenced: peripheral blood mononuclear cells. The clonotype was recovered from a human donor with common variable immunodeficiency. The sequence joins TRBV7-9 to TRBJ2-4; TRBD1 matches 8 bases in the middle. CDR3 bases read: TGTGCCAGCAGCTTGACAGGGGTCCAAAACATT. Its translation reads: CASSLTGVQNI. The complete CDR3 reads CASSLTGVQNIQYF.